These 17 T cell receptor beta chains came from one sample sequenced in a study of cytomegalovirus exposure and HLA in healthy donors (dated by TCRdb to the late 2010s). Preparation of the library involved the immunoSEQ multiplex PCR assay. The multiplex PCR relied on a mix of 60 forward primers for TCR Vbeta segments and 13 reverse primers for TCR Jbeta segments. The table comes from immuneACCESS by way of TCRdb, which keeps in-frame sequences with V and J called. Part of the clones is missing from these tables; in studies checked, under half for an unresolved V gene and the rest for unknown reasons. For this sample the table gives around 180,000 clones, of which less than 80% were detected only once. Under 0.9% of the sample lies in the top ten. The specimen was PBMCs. All receptors come from a middle-aged woman in good health and CMV-seronegative.

The CDR3: CAWSDSSNQPQHF. CDR3 DNA sequence: TGTGCCTGGAGTGATAGTAGCAATCAGCCCCAGCATTTT. The rearrangement uses TRBV30 and TRBJ1-5, with D hard to call. The CDR3 runs 13 residues. The V gene lost 1 base and the J gene lost 0 bases, with 4 bases spanning the gap. Germline lookup yields CDR1 GTSNPN and CDR2 SVGIG (reference sequence).

This clone was recorded once. The rearrangement links TRBV6-5 to TRBJ2-1, with 9 bases aligning to TRBD2. Germline V gene data show CDR1 as MNHEY and CDR2 as SVGAGI. This CDR3 has 15 residues. J was trimmed by 3 bases and V by 5 bases; bases with no gene match: 5. Written as DNA, the CDR3 is TGTGCCAGCAGTCCGCGGGAGGGCATCTACAATGAGCAGTTCTTC. Translated: CASSPREGIYNEQFF.

On this clone itself: Other DNA sequences in this specimen translate into the identical CDR3. The gene calls are TRBV27 and TRBJ1-2; 7 bases fit TRBD1. CDR1 and CDR2 from the germline V gene are MNHEY and SMNVEV (reference sequence). The CDR3 spans 12 residues. Trimming removed 6 bases from V and 8 bases from J; junction bases left unmatched: 6. The CDR3 DNA follows: TGTGCCAGCAGGGAAGGGGGCTTAGGCTACACCTTC. Translation gives CASREGGLGYTF.

The chain has TRBV11-2 and TRBJ2-5; 12 positions match TRBD2. After removal of 5 bases from V and 9 bases from J, the junction contained 7 bases not matched to a gene. The CDR3 has 14 amino acids. CDR1 is SGHAT, CDR2 FQNNGV, per germline. CDR3 sequence reads: CASSGLAGRQAQYF. Here the CDR3 DNA reads TGTGCCAGCAGCGGACTAGCGGGAAGACAGGCCCAGTACTTC.

This chain joins TRBV19 and TRBJ2-4; D might be TRBD1 (5 bases). Germline V gene sequence: CDR1 LNHDA, CDR2 SQIVND (reference sequence). Trimming removed 4 bases at V and 9 bases at J, with 19 bases between. The CDR3 length is 15 residues. The CDR3 DNA reads TGTGCCAGTAGTAACCCGGGCAAGACAAGGGGCATTCAGTACTTC. Its translation: CASSNPGKTRGIQYF. Full variable domain (outside the CDR3, taken from reference TRBV19 and TRBJ2-4): DGGITQSPKYLFRKEGQNVTLSCEQNLNHDAMYWYRQDPGQGLRLIYYSQIVNDFQKGDIAEGYSVSREKKESFPLTVTSAQKNPTAFYLCASSNPGKTRGIQYFGAGTRLSVL.

The rearrangement uses TRBV7-9 and TRBJ2-1; D perhaps matches TRBD1 (6 bases). Germline V gives CDR1 SEHNR, CDR2 FQNEAQ (reference sequence). The CDR3 is 15 amino acids. V shed 5 bases and J shed 8 bases, with 19 bases lying between them. In nucleotides, the CDR3 is TGTGCCAGCAGCCCTCCGGCAGGGGATTACGATGAGCAGTTCTTC. It encodes CASSPPAGDYDEQFF.

This chain connects TRBV4-1 to TRBJ2-1; 7 nucleotides align to TRBD2. Unmatched junction bases numbered 8, after V lost 1 base and J lost 2 bases. The germline CDR1 and CDR2 sequences are MGHRA and YSYEKL. The CDR3 extends over 17 amino acids. The CDR3 is CASSQVGSGATYNEQFF. DNA for the CDR3: TGCGCCAGCAGCCAAGTGGGGAGCGGGGCGACCTACAATGAGCAGTTCTTC.

The chain has TRBV14 and TRBJ2-7, with 7 bases matching TRBD1. Trimming at V came to 4 bases and at J to 0 bases, leaving 6 bases not matched to a gene. Per germline, CDR1 SGHDN and CDR2 FVKESK. CDR3 length: 15 amino acids. CDR3 sequence (DNA): TGTGCCAGCAGCCCTTGGGACAGCAGCTCCTACGAGCAGTACTTC. Translation: CASSPWDSSSYEQYF.

The genes are TRBV4-1 and TRBJ1-6, with 9 bases lining up with TRBD1. The ends lost 1 base at V and 6 bases at J; junction bases unmatched: 10. The germline V gene has CDR1 MGHRA and CDR2 YSYEKL. This CDR3 comprises 18 residues. In DNA form, the CDR3 reads TGCGCCAGCAGCCAAGTCCCAACGGGACAGGGACCTAATTCACCCCTCCACTTT. Its translation: CASSQVPTGQGPNSPLHF.

This clone was counted a few times. The chain employs TRBV30 and TRBJ1-5; 7 bases match TRBD1. The CDR3 is made up of 14 amino acids. Losses at the gene ends were 2 bases for V and 7 bases for J; bases not matched to a gene: 8. Looked up from germline, CDR1 is GTSNPN and CDR2 is SVGIG (reference sequence). Here the CDR3 reads CAWSSGGRWQPQHF. The CDR3 nucleotides are TGTGCCTGGAGTTCAGGGGGGCGTTGGCAGCCCCAGCATTTT.

The chain combines TRBV9 with TRBJ2-3; D remains unclear. V shed 4 bases and J shed 6 bases, with 15 bases lying between them. Germline loops: CDR1 SGDLS, CDR2 YYNGEE. The CDR3 has 14 amino acids. CDR3: CASSPNAVSDTQYF. CDR3 sequence (DNA): TGTGCCAGCAGCCCGAACGCAGTCTCGGATACGCAGTATTTT.

The rearrangement uses TRBV7-9 and TRBJ1-1; D uncertain. The length of the CDR3 is 14 residues. Germline loops: CDR1 SEHNR, CDR2 FQNEAQ (reference sequence). Deletions cut 8 bases from V and 1 base from J, with 14 bases between. CDR3 sequence: CASALGRGNTEAFF. The CDR3 DNA sequence: TGTGCCAGCGCGTTGGGCCGGGGGAACACTGAAGCTTTCTTT. Looking up the rest from reference TRBV7-9 and TRBJ1-1 gives the full variable domain: DTGVSQNPRHKITKRGQNVTFRCDPISEHNRLYWYRQTLGQGPEFLTYFQNEAQLEKSRLLSDRFSAERPKGSFSTLEIQRTEQGDSAMYLCASALGRGNTEAFFGQGTRLTVV.

V is TRBV5-1 and J is TRBJ1-3; TRBD1 might be the D (5 bases). Looked up from germline, CDR1 is SGHRS and CDR2 is YFSETQ. The CDR3 is 15 amino acids. V was trimmed by 0 bases and J by 0 bases, leaving 7 bases between them. The CDR3 nucleotides read TGCGCCAGCAGCTTGGTACAGGCCTCTGGAAACACCATATATTTT. Protein: CASSLVQASGNTIYF.

The rearrangement links TRBV14 to TRBJ1-1; D gene uncertain. The CDR3 covers 14 residues. Germline CDR1 reads SGHDN; CDR2 reads FVKESK. Trimming stripped 1 base from V and 5 bases from J, with 11 bases between. CDR3 residues: CASSQVNSWTEAFF. The DNA for the CDR3 is TGTGCCAGCAGCCAAGTCAACTCGTGGACTGAAGCTTTCTTT.

This chain joins TRBV7-8 and TRBJ1-2; 7 positions agree with TRBD1. V gave up 1 base and J gave up 7 bases; unmatched junction bases: 15. Germline V CDR1 and CDR2: SGHVS, FQNEAQ. The CDR3 has 17 residues. The CDR3 DNA is TGTGCCAGCAGCTTAGGGAGGGGGCCGGGGATAACGTGTGGCTACACCTTC. It codes for CASSLGRGPGITCGYTF.

This chain connects TRBV6-4 to TRBJ2-2, with D maybe TRBD1 (5 bases). Germline V gene data show CDR1 as MRHNA and CDR2 as SNTAGT. V lost 5 bases and J lost 7, with 14 bases in between. The CDR3 is 14 amino acids. The CDR3 sequence: CASSPIQGNGELFF. The CDR3 nucleotides are TGTGCCAGCAGTCCGATCCAGGGAAACGGGGAGCTGTTTTTT.

CDR3 region: CASSPSQGSSSSYNSPLHF. The DNA of the CDR3 is TGTGCCAGCAGTCCTTCCCAGGGATCTTCGAGCTCCTATAATTCACCCCTCCACTTT. The rearrangement joins TRBV4-2 to TRBJ1-6, with D possibly being TRBD1 (5 bases). V shed 6 bases and J shed 0 bases, with 21 bases lying between them. The CDR3 consists of 19 residues. Germline values: CDR1 LGHNA, CDR2 YNFKEQ.